This TCR beta chain stems from a study of beta chain features in type 1 diabetes. General observations from the study: The naive, central memory and Treg TCRB repertoires of patients appeared to be more similar to one another than those of healthy donors.

Each of the CD4+ naive, central memory, regulatory and stem cell-like memory populations was sorted via CD45RO/CCR7/CD25/CD127/CD95/CD27. Concerning this clone: Antigen: not known.

Trimming removed 4 bases from V and 3 bases from J; junction bases left unmatched: 8. The CDR3 is 16 residues long. Germline V gene lookup returns CDR1 LGHNA and CDR2 YSLEER. The authors reverse transcribed all of the isolated RNA, so sequencing captured expressed TCRB transcripts. Sequenced by immunoSEQ multiplex PCR; TCRdb stores in-frame clones only, minus some. Of about 250,000 clones in the sample, 14% are singletons; the top ten hold about 0.03%. Sequences were obtained from naive CD4+ T cells from blood. This chain uses TRBV4-3 with TRBJ2-3, with 9 bases aligning to TRBD1. The receptor comes from a woman between 35 and 50 years old in good health. The CDR3: CASSPGTGKGTDTQYF. In DNA form, the CDR3 reads TGCGCCAGCAGCCCCGGGACAGGGAAAGGGACAGATACGCAGTATTTT.